Following are 25 T cell receptor beta chains from one sample sequenced in a study of T cell clonality in common variable immunodeficiency. Generated by immunoSEQ multiplex PCR, the TCRdb table keeps only in-frame clones and is missing some. Here the sample table reports 15,000 to 16,000 clones. Study-level findings and limits: Fewer deletions and N-nucleotide insertions were reportedly seen in common variable immunodeficiency TCR beta sequences.

Their cognate antigens are unknown. Sequencing used peripheral blood mononuclear cells. The receptor source for this set is a human donor with common variable immunodeficiency.

With respect to this clone: Read data end 3 residues before the CDR3 end; the end is taken from the germline J gene. The chain has TRBV30 and TRBJ1-6; TRBD1 matches 7 bases. With V trimmed by 5 bases and J by 0 bases, 10 bases remained unmatched. The CDR3 totals 17 residues. Germline V gene data show CDR1 as GTSNPN and CDR2 as SVGIG (reference sequence). This CDR3 reads CAWARDSLSSYNSPLHF. CDR3 DNA, as far as it was read: TGTGCCTGGGCTCGGGACAGTCTAAGCTCCTATAATTCACCC. The variable domain in full, with the rest retrieved from reference TRBV30 and TRBJ1-6, is SQTIHQWPATLVQPVGSPLSLECTVEGTSNPNLYWYRQAAGRGLQLLFYSVGIGQISSEVPQNLSASRPQDRQFILSSKKLLLSDSGFYLCAWARDSLSSYNSPLHFGNGTRLTVT.

On this clone: The CDR3 end falls 3 residues outside the read, so it is completed with the germline J gene. The chain recombines TRBV5-1 with TRBJ2-7; D gene uncertain. The CDR3 runs 14 residues. The germline V and J ends were trimmed by 3 bases and 4 bases, with 14 bases remaining between them. Germline values: CDR1 SGHRS, CDR2 YFSETQ. CDR3 bases read: TGCGCCAGCAGCTCCCTTCAAGCCCCATACGAG. The encoded protein is CASSSLQAPYE. The whole CDR3 region reads CASSSLQAPYEQYF.

A note on this clone: The DNA ends 3 residues before the CDR3 does, and the rest of the CDR3 is filled in from the germline J gene. The chain combines TRBV27 with TRBJ1-5; 8 nucleotides line up with TRBD1. In germline, CDR1 is MNHEY, CDR2 SMNVEV (reference sequence). V shed 4 bases, J shed 6 bases, and the junction held 14 bases outside the gene matches. The CDR3 loop spans 17 amino acids. The CDR3 loop reads CASSSTIGTGEGQPQHF. The covered CDR3 bases are TGTGCCAGCAGTTCCACCATCGGGACAGGAGAGGGTCAGCCC.

On this clone: The read terminates 3 residues ahead of where the CDR3 ends, so the germline J gene completes it. The J gene is TRBJ2-1, the V gene TRBV20-1; maybe TRBD2 (6 bases). The ends were cut back, 2 bases at V and 0 bases at J, with 14 bases in the middle. The germline gives CDR1 DFQATT, CDR2 SNEGSKA (reference sequence). This CDR3 is 16 amino acids long. This CDR3 reads CSARSGGISSYNEQFF. Incomplete CDR3 DNA: TGCAGTGCTAGATCAGGCGGGATTAGCTCCTACAATGAG.

Note on this clone: The read terminates 3 residues ahead of where the CDR3 ends, so the germline J gene completes it. This chain connects TRBV7-2 to TRBJ1-5, with TRBD1 matching 10 bases. The V segment lost 4 bases and the J segment 6 bases; nucleotides outside the gene matches: 9. The V gene's germline CDR1 is SGHTA and CDR2 FQGNSA. The CDR3 has 16 amino acids. The CDR3 DNA, read in part, is TGTGCCAGCAGCTCAGCCGGGACAGGGGTTAGTCAGCCC. This sequence encodes CASSSAGTGVSQP. The whole CDR3 reads CASSSAGTGVSQPQHF.

About this clone itself: The CDR3 end is not reached by the read, which stops 3 residues before it; the germline J gene fills it in. The chain uses TRBV20-1 and TRBJ2-2, with D perhaps matching TRBD1 or TRBD2 (5 bases each). The germline V gene encodes CDR1 DFQATT and CDR2 SNEGSKA (reference sequence). Trimming removed 5 bases at V and 4 bases at J, with 26 bases between. The CDR3 totals 18 residues. CDR3 DNA, as far as it was read: TGCAGTGCTCCCCTTCGGGCAGGGTCTAAGGGAGTCACCGGGGAG. Its protein is CSAPLRAGSKGVTGE. The complete CDR3 reads CSAPLRAGSKGVTGELFF.

Comment on this clone: The sequenced fragment ends 3 residues before the CDR3 boundary, so the rest is inferred from the germline J gene. This sequence joins TRBV19 and TRBJ2-3, with 10 bases matching TRBD2. The V and J ends lost 2 bases and 5 bases, in that order; junction bases with no gene match: 4. Germline loops: CDR1 LNHDA, CDR2 SQIVND (reference sequence). CDR3 length equals 15 residues. CDR3: CASSISSGREDTQYF. Incomplete CDR3 DNA: TGTGCCAGTAGTATAAGCAGCGGGAGGGAAGATACG. Full variable domain (missing parts from reference TRBV19 and TRBJ2-3): DGGITQSPKYLFRKEGQNVTLSCEQNLNHDAMYWYRQDPGQGLRLIYYSQIVNDFQKGDIAEGYSVSREKKESFPLTVTSAQKNPTAFYLCASSISSGREDTQYFGPGTRLTVL.

Turning to this clone: The read finishes 3 residues shy of the CDR3 end, and the germline J gene is used to complete it. The J gene is TRBJ2-7, the V gene TRBV5-6; maybe TRBD1 (5 bases). This CDR3 has 13 residues. In germline, CDR1 is SGHDT, CDR2 YYEEEE. Deletions cut 1 base from V and 1 base from J, with 6 bases between. The CDR3 spells CASSLRQSYEQYF. The CDR3 bases that were read are TGTGCCAGCAGCTTGCGACAGTCCTACGAG.

On this clone: Read data end 3 residues before the CDR3 end; the end is taken from the germline J gene. The chain uses TRBV2 and TRBJ2-7; unclear D gene. Germline CDR1 is SNHLY and CDR2 is FYNNEI. CDR3 length: 14 amino acids. V lost 0 bases and J 3 bases, leaving 9 bases between the germline ends. The sequenced CDR3 bases are TGTGCCAGCAGTGAAGCAGAAGGCCTCTACGAG. Protein: CASSEAEGLYE. The full CDR3 is CASSEAEGLYEQYF.

Note on this clone: The sequenced fragment ends 3 residues before the CDR3 boundary, so the rest is inferred from the germline J gene. J is TRBJ1-5 and V is TRBV23-1; TRBD1 agrees at 8 bases. TRBV23-1 is given ORF status, its function remaining uncertain. The CDR3 runs to 19 residues. Trimming at V came to 1 base and at J to 3 bases, leaving 14 bases not matched to a gene. The CDR3 spells CASSQWAGGAKPFNQPQHF. CDR3 DNA, as far as it was read: TGCGCCAGCAGTCAATGGGCAGGGGGCGCGAAGCCATTCAATCAGCCC.

Concerning this clone itself: The CDR3 goes on 3 residues after the read ends, and that part is filled in from the germline J gene. The chain links TRBV5-1 to TRBJ1-1; D might be TRBD1 (6 bases). Trimming stripped 0 bases from V and 3 bases from J, with 9 bases between. The CDR3 extends over 14 amino acids. Germline V gene data show CDR1 as SGHRS and CDR2 as YFSETQ. The covered CDR3 bases are TGCGCCAGCAGCTTGGACAGGGAGGACACTGAA. This sequence encodes CASSLDREDTE. In full, the CDR3 is CASSLDREDTEAFF.

Remarks on this clone: Coverage ceases 3 residues before the CDR3 finishes, and the germline J gene fills in the end. V gene TRBV18 combines with J gene TRBJ2-7; D is perhaps TRBD2 (5 bases). The CDR3 is 13 amino acids. Trimming removed 6 bases at V and 2 bases at J, with 11 bases between. CDR1 and CDR2 from the germline V gene are KGHSH and LQKENI. CDR3 loop: CASSPGETYEQYF. The DNA read from the CDR3 is TGTGCCAGCTCCCCCGGGGAGACCTACGAG.

As concerns this clone: Read sequence stops 3 residues before the CDR3 end, and the germline J gene provides the missing end. The chain has TRBV11-2 and TRBJ2-7; a possible D gene is TRBD1 (5 bases). V shed 4 bases and J shed 3 bases, with 16 bases lying between them. This CDR3 spans 15 amino acids. Germline V gives CDR1 SGHAT, CDR2 FQNNGV. CDR3 sequence reads: CASSSSRSRVYEQYF. CDR3 DNA (partial): TGTGCCAGCAGCTCCTCACGCTCCAGGGTCTACGAG.

Regarding this clone: The missing CDR3 end, 3 residues past where the read stops, is filled in from the germline J gene. The chain joins TRBV20-1 to TRBJ2-3, with 14 nucleotides matching TRBD2. V dropped 4 bases and J dropped 5; count of bases not matched to a gene: 5. Per germline, CDR1 DFQATT and CDR2 SNEGSKA (reference sequence). The CDR3 is made up of 15 amino acids. The chain's CDR3 is CSATTSGRGIDTQYF. CDR3 DNA, as far as it was read: TGCAGTGCTACGACTAGCGGGAGGGGTATAGATACG.

On this clone itself: The missing CDR3 end, 3 residues past where the read stops, is filled in from the germline J gene. The J gene is TRBJ1-4, the V gene TRBV5-1, with TRBD1 as a possible D gene (6 bases). The length of the CDR3 is 15 residues. V lost 3 bases, J lost 6 bases, and 15 bases lay in between. Germline CDR1 reads SGHRS; CDR2 reads YFSETQ. CDR3 region: CASSSGGGGDEKLFF. The CDR3 bases that were read are TGCGCCAGCAGCTCGGGGGGGGGCGGCGATGAAAAA.

To note about this clone: The CDR3 goes on 3 residues after the read ends, and that part is filled in from the germline J gene. This rearrangement joins TRBV7-3 to TRBJ1-6, with 8 nucleotides matching TRBD1. There are 18 residues in the CDR3. Germline V gene lookup returns CDR1 SGHTA and CDR2 FQGTGA. With 1 base clipped from V and 1 base from J, the junction kept 6 bases outside the gene matches. Here the CDR3 reads CASSLRPTGVSYNSPLHF. Incomplete CDR3 DNA: TGTGCCAGCAGCTTAAGACCGACAGGGGTTTCCTATAATTCACCC.

On this clone itself: The sequence runs out 3 residues before the end of the CDR3; the remainder is reconstructed from the germline J gene. This chain uses TRBV20-1 with TRBJ2-7, with TRBD2 matching 7 bases. The CDR3 loop spans 14 amino acids. Germline V gene sequence: CDR1 DFQATT, CDR2 SNEGSKA (reference sequence). The V segment lost 6 bases and the J segment 1 base; nucleotides outside the gene matches: 9. The DNA read from the CDR3 is TGCAGTGCCCGCGGGCCTAGCGGATCCTACGAG. Translated, it gives CSARGPSGSYE. The entire CDR3 reads CSARGPSGSYEQYF.

In regard to this clone: The observed sequence ends 3 residues before the CDR3 terminus, with the missing tail filled in from the germline J gene. The V gene is TRBV19, the J gene TRBJ2-2; 7 bases map to TRBD2. This CDR3 has 16 residues. Unmatched junction bases numbered 9, after V lost 8 bases and J lost 0 bases. CDR1 is LNHDA, CDR2 SQIVND, per germline (reference sequence). The CDR3: CASRPGGLANTGELFF. The covered CDR3 bases are TGTGCCAGTCGACCCGGCGGACTAGCGAACACCGGGGAG.

By frequency, this clone registers medium-sized. The CDR3 goes on 3 residues after the read ends, and that part is filled in from the germline J gene. The chain is built from TRBV2 and TRBJ1-5, with D perhaps TRBD1 (5 bases). Germline V gives CDR1 SNHLY, CDR2 FYNNEI. Trimming cost V 11 bases and J 5 bases, with 16 bases left between them. This CDR3 has 13 residues. The covered CDR3 bases are TGTGCCGGATCGTCGACAGAGGATCAGCCC. Residues: CAGSSTEDQP. From start to end, the CDR3 is CAGSSTEDQPQHF. Full variable domain (rest looked up from reference TRBV2 and TRBJ1-5): EPEVTQTPSHQVTQMGQEVILRCVPISNHLYFYWYRQILGQKVEFLVSFYNNEISEKSEIFDDQFSVERPDGSNFTLKIRSTKLEDSAMYFCAGSSTEDQPQHFGDGTRLSIL.

Concerning this clone itself: The read falls 3 residues short of the CDR3 end, and the missing part is taken from the germline J gene. The chain uses TRBV7-9 and TRBJ1-4; tentatively, D is TRBD1 (6 bases). V gave up 5 bases and J gave up 4 bases, with 11 bases separating them. Germline CDR1 SEHNR, CDR2 FQNEAQ (reference sequence). The CDR3 contains 14 residues. The CDR3 spells CASSRDTYNEKLFF. The part of the CDR3 DNA that was read is TGTGCCAGCAGCCGGGACACTTATAATGAAAAA.

To note about this clone: The CDR3 is cut off 3 residues early in the read; its end comes from the germline J gene. The genes are TRBV7-2 and TRBJ2-7; 7 bases fit TRBD1. The CDR3 is 15 amino acids. J gave up 0 bases and V 3 bases, and 5 bases lay outside the gene matches. CDR1 and CDR2 (germline): SGHTA, FQGNSA. The CDR3 loop is CASSFDRASSYEQYF. The part of the CDR3 DNA that was read is TGTGCCAGCAGCTTCGACAGGGCTTCCTCCTACGAG.

About this clone itself: Read data end 3 residues before the CDR3 end; the end is taken from the germline J gene. This chain connects TRBV20-1 to TRBJ2-7; 9 positions match TRBD2. V shed 6 bases and J 2 bases; nucleotides not matched to a gene: 20. The CDR3 length is 18 residues. Per the germline V gene, CDR1 is DFQATT and CDR2 is SNEGSKA (reference sequence). The sequenced part of the CDR3 DNA is TGCAGTGCCCCGGGCGCGGGAGGGACTAACGTCCTCACCTACGAG. Translation: CSAPGAGGTNVLTYE. The entire CDR3 sequence reads CSAPGAGGTNVLTYEQYF.

Notes on this clone: Sequencing ends 3 residues short of the CDR3 end; the germline J gene provides the rest. The V and J genes are TRBV5-4 and TRBJ2-7, with 12 bases lining up with TRBD2. The CDR3 is made up of 14 amino acids. Per the germline V gene, CDR1 is SGHNT and CDR2 is YYREEE (reference sequence). V shed 4 bases, J shed 6 bases, and the junction held 5 bases outside the gene matches. Incomplete CDR3 DNA: TGTGCCAGCAGCCCTGGACTAGCGGGAAGCGAG. Protein sequence: CASSPGLAGSE. The CDR3 reads in full as CASSPGLAGSEQYF.

By frequency, this clone registers medium-sized. The sequenced fragment ends 3 residues before the CDR3 boundary, so the rest is inferred from the germline J gene. The chain recombines TRBV5-4 with TRBJ1-1, with 10 bases that match TRBD1. The CDR3 extends over 16 amino acids. The V segment lost 4 bases and the J segment 0 bases; nucleotides outside the gene matches: 6. Germline CDR1 and CDR2: SGHNT and YYREEE (reference sequence). The CDR3 DNA, read in part, is TGTGCCAGCAGCAACGGACAGGGGGTCCTGAACACTGAA. Translated, it gives CASSNGQGVLNTE. From start to end, the CDR3 is CASSNGQGVLNTEAFF.

Details on this clone: The read finishes 3 residues shy of the CDR3 end, and the germline J gene is used to complete it. The chain combines TRBV6-2 or TRBV6-3 with TRBJ2-3, with D tentatively TRBD1 (5 bases). Germline values: CDR1 MNHEY, CDR2 SVGEGT. CDR3 length: 11 residues. Here the CDR3 reads CASSPGLAQYF. CDR3 DNA (partial): TGTGCCAGCAGTCCAGGGTTGGCG.